Below, 11 T cell receptor beta chains from the same sample are listed, as sequenced in a study of blood T cell repertoires in COVID-19. The repertoire was sequenced with immunoSEQ multiplex PCR; TCRdb's copy has only in-frame clones and lacks some. Here the sample spans roughly 67,000 clones, approximately 85% being singletons. Sequenced: peripheral blood. The source is a man between 50 and 59 years old with acute or convalescent COVID-19.

CDR3 protein: CASRATSGNEQTEAFF. CDR3 nucleotides: TGCGCCAGCCGCGCTACCTCAGGGAATGAACAAACTGAAGCTTTCTTT. This chain joins TRBV5-1 and TRBJ1-1; D is perhaps TRBD1 (5 bases). V lost 7 bases and J lost 5, with 24 bases in between. The CDR3 consists of 16 residues. The V gene's germline CDR1 is SGHRS and CDR2 YFSETQ.

The gene calls are TRBV6-5 and TRBJ2-1, with D possibly matching TRBD1 (6 bases). The V end was cut by 6 bases, the J end by 9 bases, with 15 bases between. The CDR3 is made up of 13 amino acids. CDR1 is MNHEY, CDR2 SVGAGI, per germline. The CDR3, as DNA: TGTGCCAGCAGCGAGAATAGGGGGAGTGAGCAGTTCTTC. It encodes CASSENRGSEQFF.

V gene TRBV27 combines with J gene TRBJ2-7; weak D call: TRBD2 (5 bases). V was clipped by 3 bases and J by 2 bases, with 11 bases between them. Germline CDR1 MNHEY, CDR2 SMNVEV (reference sequence). The CDR3 loop spans 14 amino acids. Here the CDR3 reads CASSFSAGTYEQYF. The CDR3 DNA reads as TGTGCCAGCAGTTTCTCCGCCGGGACCTACGAGCAGTACTTC.

The CDR3 region has the DNA TGTGCCATCAGTGAGTCAGGGGCGGGGGGGCCTCGGCCGCAGTATTTT. As protein: CAISESGAGGPRPQYF. The chain couples TRBV10-3 to TRBJ2-3; 9 positions agree with TRBD2. V was pared by 0 bases and J by 10 bases, with 11 bases of the junction left unmatched. This CDR3 has 16 amino acids. The germline V gene has CDR1 ENHRY and CDR2 SYGVKD.

This sequence joins TRBV5-1 and TRBJ1-2; a weak D match, TRBD1 (5 bases). V was shortened by 5 bases and J by 8 bases, with 16 bases between the two germline ends. CDR3 length equals 13 residues. Germline CDR1 and CDR2: SGHRS and YFSETQ. CDR3 amino acids: CASRGRDDGGYTF. The CDR3 DNA reads as TGCGCCAGCAGAGGCAGGGATGATGGCGGCTACACCTTC.

V and J are TRBV5-6 and TRBJ2-3; 12 bases are a match to TRBD2. Germline V gene data show CDR1 as SGHDT and CDR2 as YYEEEE. This CDR3 is built from 16 residues. V was pared by 3 bases and J by 2 bases, with 4 bases of the junction left unmatched. The CDR3 coding sequence is TGTGCCAGCAGCTGGAGGACTAGCGGGGCCACAGATACGCAGTATTTT. Amino acid sequence: CASSWRTSGATDTQYF. Together with reference TRBV5-6 and TRBJ2-3, the CDR3 gives the full variable domain: DAGVTQSPTHLIKTRGQQVTLRCSPKSGHDTVSWYQQALGQGPQFIFQYYEEEERQRGNFPDRFSGHQFPNYSSELNVNALLLGDSALYLCASSWRTSGATDTQYFGPGTRLTVL.

V and J are TRBV3-1 (or the pseudogene TRBV3-2) and TRBJ2-3, with a tentative D call TRBD2 (6 bases). The ends were cut back, 5 bases at V and 0 bases at J, with 15 bases in the middle. CDR3 size: 16 residues. Germline CDR1 LGHDT, CDR2 YNNKEL (reference sequence). This CDR3 is CASSTQPGLSTDTQYF. CDR3 coding DNA: TGTGCCAGCAGCACCCAACCGGGACTTAGCACAGATACGCAGTATTTT.

V and J are TRBV12-2 and TRBJ2-3; the listed D gene, TRBD2, was not tested against the DNA. TRBV12-2 is a documented pseudogene. The CDR3 loop spans 19 amino acids. CDR3 amino acids: CASRLTGTSEGLCTDTQYF. The CDR3 coding sequence is TGTGCAAGTCGCTTAACAGGGACTAGCGAGGGACTGTGCACAGATACGCAGTATTTT.

The rearrangement uses TRBV5-1 and TRBJ2-5, with 7 positions matching TRBD2. V was pared by 2 bases and J by 3 bases, with 7 bases of the junction left unmatched. Germline lookup yields CDR1 SGHRS and CDR2 YFSETQ. The CDR3 has 15 amino acids. The CDR3 nucleotides read TGCGCCAGCAGCTTCCTCGGGGGGACCAAAGAGACCCAGTACTTC. Amino acids: CASSFLGGTKETQYF.

The chain has TRBV28 and TRBJ1-2, with 12 bases identical to TRBD1. The V segment lost 4 bases and the J segment 4 bases; nucleotides outside the gene matches: 13. Germline V gene sequence: CDR1 MDHEN, CDR2 SYDVKM. The CDR3 sequence is 18 residues long. The CDR3 loop is CASSSNGDRGRDRYGYTF. CDR3 nucleotides: TGTGCCAGCAGTTCCAACGGGGACAGGGGGCGCGATCGCTATGGCTACACCTTC.

This clone was counted a few times. The chain couples TRBV4-2 to TRBJ2-1, with TRBD1 matching 9 bases. The CDR3 length is 13 residues. The J segment lost 5 bases and the V segment lost 5 bases, leaving 1 base of the junction unmatched. The germline CDR1 and CDR2 sequences are LGHNA and YNFKEQ. The CDR3 loop is CASSRDRDNEQFF. In DNA form, the CDR3 reads TGTGCCAGCAGCAGGGACAGGGACAATGAGCAGTTCTTC.